Below, 7 T cell receptor beta chains from the same sample are listed, as sequenced in a study of blood T cell repertoires in COVID-19 (dated by TCRdb to the early 2020s). Library generation was performed with the immunoSEQ multiplex PCR assay. The clones in this table, taken by TCRdb from immuneACCESS, are in-frame only. Not every clone is retained; where verified, under half of the shortfall comes from an unresolved V gene, and the cause of the rest is unknown. The sample table holds about 280,000 clones, of which 88% were seen once. Clones ranked in the top ten supply more than 7.5% of the sample. The sequenced sample consisted of peripheral blood. These receptors all come from a man aged 18 to 30 with active or convalescent COVID-19.

J is TRBJ1-1 and V is TRBV19; D is undetermined. Per germline, CDR1 LNHDA and CDR2 SQIVND (reference sequence). V lost 4 bases and J 7 bases, leaving 10 bases between the germline ends. The CDR3 has 12 residues. CDR3 bases: TGTGCCAGTAGTAGTCGGGAGAGTGAAGCTTTCTTT. Its translation: CASSSRESEAFF.

The chain is built from TRBV6-1 and TRBJ1-4; D is possibly TRBD1 (6 bases). V lost 2 bases, J lost 8 bases, and 18 bases lay in between. The CDR3 is 16 residues long. Germline assignment: CDR1 MNHNS and CDR2 SASEGT. CDR3 residues: CASSESRGGAREKLFF. CDR3 coding DNA: TGTGCCAGCAGTGAATCCCGTGGGGGGGCCCGGGAAAAACTGTTTTTT.

The chain links TRBV15 to TRBJ2-7, with D hard to call. The V end lost 0 bases, the J end lost 9 bases, and 9 bases lay between the germline ends. Germline lookup yields CDR1 LNHNV and CDR2 YYDKDF (reference sequence). The CDR3 has 12 amino acids. CDR3 coding DNA: TGTGCCACCAGCAGAGATATCGGGTGGCAGTACTTC. It translates to CATSRDIGWQYF. The full variable domain, rest sourced from reference TRBV15 and TRBJ2-7, is DAMVIQNPRYQVTQFGKPVTLSCSQTLNHNVMYWYQQKSSQAPKLLFHYYDKDFNNEADTPDNFQSRRPNTSFCFLDIRSPGLGDTAMYLCATSRDIGWQYFGPGTRLTVT.

The chain joins TRBV7-9 to TRBJ2-7, with TRBD1 identical over 7 bases. This CDR3 comprises 16 residues. V lost 2 bases, J lost 2 bases, and 9 bases stayed unmatched. Germline V gives CDR1 SEHNR, CDR2 FQNEAQ (reference sequence). The CDR3 sequence: CASSLSDGTAPYEQYF. The CDR3 DNA sequence: TGTGCCAGCAGCTTATCTGATGGGACAGCCCCCTACGAGCAGTACTTC. Full variable domain (rest looked up from reference TRBV7-9 and TRBJ2-7): DTGVSQNPRHKITKRGQNVTFRCDPISEHNRLYWYRQTLGQGPEFLTYFQNEAQLEKSRLLSDRFSAERPKGSFSTLEIQRTEQGDSAMYLCASSLSDGTAPYEQYFGPGTRLTVT.

V and J are TRBV7-9 and TRBJ2-7, with TRBD1 as a possible D gene (6 bases). This CDR3 is 15 amino acids long. Trimming shortened V by 4 bases and J by 2 bases, and 15 bases separated the two germline ends. Per the germline V gene, CDR1 is SEHNR and CDR2 is FQNEAQ (reference sequence). The CDR3 DNA follows: TGTGCCAGCAGCTCACTGGGGGCCCGAACCTACGAGCAGTACTTC. Protein product: CASSSLGARTYEQYF.

The rearrangement uses TRBV7-8 and TRBJ2-3; 11 bases fit TRBD2. The CDR3 loop spans 16 amino acids. With 5 bases clipped from V and 4 bases from J, the junction kept 8 bases outside the gene matches. Germline CDR1 reads SGHVS; CDR2 reads FQNEAQ. The CDR3 region is CASSKGGLAGSDTQYF. The CDR3 nucleotides are TGTGCCAGCAGCAAAGGTGGACTAGCGGGTTCAGATACGCAGTATTTT.

The chain recombines TRBV5-4 with TRBJ1-4, with TRBD1 as a possible D gene (6 bases). The CDR3 length is 14 residues. Trimming stripped 2 bases from V and 5 bases from J, with 10 bases between. CDR1 and CDR2 from the germline V gene are SGHNT and YYREEE (reference sequence). The CDR3 DNA follows: TGTGCCAGCAGCTTTACAGGGTTAAATGAAAAACTGTTTTTT. It encodes CASSFTGLNEKLFF.